The 10 T cell receptor beta chains in this list originate from one sample, sequenced in a study of T-cell reconstitution after alpha-beta-depleted transplantation in children. Unique molecular identifiers tagged the TCRbeta library. One entry per CDR3 protein, called by TCRdb with MiXCR from the PCR reads. The sample lists 480,000 or so distinct CDR3 sequences, more than 9% occurring once. Source: PBMCs, taken before TCRalphabeta/CD19-depleted stem cell transplant. The receptors were sampled from a child under 10 years old with inherited bone marrow failure, due to receive a stem cell transplant.

This clonotype was found once. V and J are TRBV12-3 or TRBV12-4 and TRBJ2-7, with no clear D. This CDR3 has 13 residues. V was trimmed by 2 bases and J by 0 bases, leaving 5 bases between them. CDR3 bases: TGTGCCAGCAGTTTACAACGCTCCTACGAGCAGTACTTC. This encodes CASSLQRSYEQYF.

This clonotype was seen ten or more times. The chain is built from TRBV20-1 and TRBJ1-6, with D maybe TRBD1 (5 bases). Deletions cut 6 bases from V and 10 bases from J, with 19 bases between. This CDR3 comprises 14 residues. CDR1 is DFQATT, CDR2 SNEGSKA, per germline (reference sequence). This CDR3 reads CSARVGPSGSPLHF. Written as DNA, the CDR3 is TGCAGTGCCCGCGTGGGGCCATCGGGATCACCCCTCCACTTT.

This clonotype has only a few counts. The V call is TRBV11-2, the J call TRBJ2-1, with D possibly being TRBD2 (5 bases). This CDR3 has 17 amino acids. Germline V gene data show CDR1 as SGHAT and CDR2 as FQNNGV. V lost 4 bases and J 7 bases, leaving 23 bases between the germline ends. CDR3 region: CASSSWLSGFGENEQFF. The CDR3 nucleotides read TGTGCCAGCAGCTCGTGGTTGTCCGGGTTCGGGGAGAATGAGCAGTTCTTC.

This clonotype showed up many times. The genes are TRBV20-1 and TRBJ2-3; 12 bases are a match to TRBD2. Germline V gene sequence: CDR1 DFQATT, CDR2 SNEGSKA (reference sequence). The CDR3 runs to 14 residues. The V segment lost 7 bases and the J segment 4 bases; nucleotides outside the gene matches: 6. The CDR3 DNA reads as TGCAGTGACCTAGCGGGAGGGCCTTCAGATACGCAGTATTTT. This sequence encodes CSDLAGGPSDTQYF.

Points on this clonotype: A read error may be the cause here, since a much bigger clone is one base away. The rearrangement uses TRBV29-1 and TRBJ1-1, with D possibly matching TRBD1 (5 bases). V lost 0 bases and J lost 11, with 13 bases in between. The CDR3 sequence is 12 residues long. In germline, CDR1 is SQVTM, CDR2 ANQGSEA. CDR3 sequence reads: CSVEDHAGGAFF. CDR3 nucleotide sequence: TGCAGCGTTGAAGACCACGCGGGGGGGGCTTTCTTT.

This clonotype was observed at least ten times. V gene TRBV27 combines with J gene TRBJ2-2; 9 bases agree with TRBD1. This CDR3 comprises 16 residues. Looked up from germline, CDR1 is MNHEY and CDR2 is SMNVEV (reference sequence). The V segment lost 6 bases and the J segment 5 bases; nucleotides outside the gene matches: 10. CDR3 bases: TGTGCCAGCAGACGAGGACAGGGGCGTAGGACCGGGGAGCTGTTTTTT. It yields the protein CASRRGQGRRTGELFF.

In this sample, this clonotype turned up many times. V usage is TRBV7-2 and J usage is TRBJ1-5, with D possibly TRBD1 on 5 matching bases. The CDR3 length is 15 residues. V was shortened by 5 bases and J by 1 base, with 12 bases between the two germline ends. CDR1 SGHTA and CDR2 FQGNSA come from the germline V gene. The CDR3 DNA sequence: TGTGCCAGCAGCCCCGGGGGGAGGAGCAATCAGCCCCAGCATTTT. This sequence encodes CASSPGGRSNQPQHF.

This clonotype appeared many times. The genes are TRBV11-2 and TRBJ2-5; possibly TRBD2 for D (5 bases). The V gene lost 2 bases and the J gene lost 5 bases, with 15 bases spanning the gap. Germline loops: CDR1 SGHAT, CDR2 FQNNGV. CDR3 length equals 15 residues. DNA for the CDR3: TGTGCCAGCAGCTTAAACCGACTAAACGGGGAGACCCAGTACTTC. Protein product: CASSLNRLNGETQYF.

This clonotype was detected many times. The V and J genes are TRBV21-1 and TRBJ2-7; TRBD1 reflects the table's D call only, with no check against the DNA. TRBV21-1 is a known pseudogene. CDR3 size: 16 residues. CDR3 sequence: CASSKALQGVECEQYF. The CDR3 nucleotides are TGTGCCAGCAGCAAAGCGCTCCAGGGAGTGGAGTGCGAGCAGTACTTC.

This clonotype was counted a few times. V gene TRBV6-2 or TRBV6-3 combines with J gene TRBJ2-6, with D tentatively TRBD1 (6 bases). The CDR3 runs 17 residues. The ends were cut back, 1 base at V and 2 bases at J, with 12 bases in the middle. Germline CDR1 MNHEY, CDR2 SVGEGT. The CDR3 loop reads CASSYYGQLAGANVLTF. The CDR3 DNA is TGTGCCAGCAGTTACTATGGACAGCTTGCTGGGGCCAACGTCCTGACTTTC.